This TCR beta chain derives from a study of blood T cell repertoires in COVID-19. Study context: Whether acute or convalescent, the COVID-19 samples came from the United States, Italy and Spain. T cells, B-cell-depleted T cells, or PBMCs supplied cDNA or gDNA.

In the original analysis: Amplification with reference gene primers provided the estimates of nucleated cell counts. This table comes from immunoSEQ multiplex PCR, and its TCRdb copy is limited to in-frame clones, with some not included. That table gives V, J and clone size, and the DNA gave D and trimming. Of 150,000 to 200,000 clones listed, approximately 90% are singletons. The sample was peripheral blood. This TCR came from a man aged 18-30 years with acute or convalescent COVID-19.

Here the CDR3 DNA reads TGTGCCAGCAGTGCCGGACTAGCGGGAAGGGAGACCCAGTACTTC. Its protein is CASSAGLAGRETQYF. The chain employs TRBV2 and TRBJ2-5; 12 bases match TRBD2. This CDR3 spans 15 amino acids. The germline V gene has CDR1 SNHLY and CDR2 FYNNEI. Trimming took 4 bases from V and 5 from J; bases not matched to a gene: 5.